This passage covers 2 T cell receptor beta chains from one sample sequenced in a study of blood T cell repertoires in COVID-19. Sequenced by immunoSEQ multiplex PCR; TCRdb stores in-frame clones only, minus some. This table has about 210,000 clones, less than 90% appearing once. Sequences were obtained from peripheral blood. The receptors were gathered from a man in his 70s with acute or convalescent COVID-19.

J is TRBJ2-1 and V is TRBV12-3 or TRBV12-4; the D is unclear. V was cut by 1 base and J by 2 bases, with 3 bases left in between. This CDR3 has 13 residues. CDR3 protein: CASSLGAYNEQFF. As DNA, the CDR3 is TGTGCCAGCAGTTTAGGCGCCTACAATGAGCAGTTCTTC.

V and J are TRBV28 and TRBJ2-1; 8 bases agree with TRBD2. The CDR3 length is 15 residues. The trim removed 6 bases at V and 8 bases at J, leaving 12 bases unmatched. Germline CDR1 MDHEN, CDR2 SYDVKM. CDR3 nucleotide sequence: TGTGCCAGCAGGGGCGCGAGTAGCGGGATCGATGAGCAGTTCTTC. It yields the protein CASRGASSGIDEQFF.